The clone carrying this T cell receptor (beta chain) was seen more than once but under ten times. Its antigen is still unknown. TCRdb analysed the RT-PCR reads with MiXCR anew, one entry per CDR3 protein. The sample consists of under 800,000 distinct CDR3 sequences, approximately 15% of them appearing once. The source of the sample is a study of response to subunit inactivated influenza vaccine. Findings and caveats of the study: Each seasonal influenza vaccination recruits few new T cells, the authors suggested.

Germline loops: CDR1 SGHVS, CDR2 FQNEAQ. The V gene end was trimmed by 5 bases and the J gene end by 3 bases; junction bases not matched to a gene: 5. This CDR3 spans 14 amino acids. Material: PBMCs from blood, obtained 14 to 15 days before vaccination. The source of this sequence is a man aged 45-60 years who received an inactivated influenza vaccine. This sequence joins TRBV7-8 and TRBJ1-1; TRBD1 aligns across 8 bases. CDR3 region: CASSPTGDHTEAFF. For the CDR3, the DNA is TGTGCCAGCAGCCCGACAGGGGATCACACTGAAGCTTTCTTT.